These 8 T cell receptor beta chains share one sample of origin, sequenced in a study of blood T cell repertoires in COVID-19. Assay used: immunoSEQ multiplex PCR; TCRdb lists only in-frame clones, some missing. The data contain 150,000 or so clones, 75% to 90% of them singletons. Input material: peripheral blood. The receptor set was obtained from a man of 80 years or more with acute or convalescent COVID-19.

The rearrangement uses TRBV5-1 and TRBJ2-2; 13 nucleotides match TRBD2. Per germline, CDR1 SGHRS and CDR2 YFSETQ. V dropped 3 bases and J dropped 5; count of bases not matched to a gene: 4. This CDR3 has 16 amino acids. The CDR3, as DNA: TGCGCCAGCAGCTCCGGACTAGCGGGAGTTACCGGGGAGCTGTTTTTT. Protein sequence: CASSSGLAGVTGELFF.

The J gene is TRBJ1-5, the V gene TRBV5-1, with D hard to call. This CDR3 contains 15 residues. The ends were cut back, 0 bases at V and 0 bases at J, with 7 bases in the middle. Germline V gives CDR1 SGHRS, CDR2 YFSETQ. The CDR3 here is CASSLDNYSNQPQHF. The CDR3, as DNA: TGCGCCAGCAGCTTGGACAACTATAGCAATCAGCCCCAGCATTTT.

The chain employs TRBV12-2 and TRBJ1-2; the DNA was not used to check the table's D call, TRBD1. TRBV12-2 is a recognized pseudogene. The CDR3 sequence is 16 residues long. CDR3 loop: CASRLPGQGANYGYTF. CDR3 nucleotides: TGTGCAAGTCGCTTACCGGGACAGGGGGCTAACTATGGCTACACCTTC.

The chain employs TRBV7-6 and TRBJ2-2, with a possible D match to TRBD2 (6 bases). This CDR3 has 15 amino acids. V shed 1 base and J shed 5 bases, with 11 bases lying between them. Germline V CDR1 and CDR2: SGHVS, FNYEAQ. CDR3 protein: CASSLVGGATGELFF. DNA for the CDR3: TGTGCCAGCAGCTTAGTCGGGGGAGCGACCGGGGAGCTGTTTTTT. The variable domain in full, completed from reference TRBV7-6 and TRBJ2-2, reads GAGVSQSPRYKVTKRGQDVALRCDPISGHVSLYWYRQALGQGPEFLTYFNYEAQQDKSGLPNDRFSAERPEGSISTLTIQRTEQRDSAMYRCASSLVGGATGELFFGEGSRLTVL.

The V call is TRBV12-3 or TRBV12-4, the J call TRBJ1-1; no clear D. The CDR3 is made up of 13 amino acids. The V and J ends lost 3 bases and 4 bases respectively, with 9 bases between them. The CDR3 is CASSFTLGTEAFF. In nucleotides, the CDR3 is TGTGCCAGCAGTTTTACGCTCGGCACTGAAGCTTTCTTT.

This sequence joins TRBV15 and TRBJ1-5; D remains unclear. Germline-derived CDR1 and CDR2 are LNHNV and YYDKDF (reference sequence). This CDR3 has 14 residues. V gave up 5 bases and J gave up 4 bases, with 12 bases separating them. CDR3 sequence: CATSPKTGNQPQHF. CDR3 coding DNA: TGTGCCACCAGCCCCAAAACCGGGAATCAGCCCCAGCATTTT.

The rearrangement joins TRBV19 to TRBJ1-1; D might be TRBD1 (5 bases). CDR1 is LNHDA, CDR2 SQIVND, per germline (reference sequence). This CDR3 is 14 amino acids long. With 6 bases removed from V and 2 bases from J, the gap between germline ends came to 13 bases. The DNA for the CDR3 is TGTGCCAGTAGCCTAATGACAGCTAACACTGAAGCTTTCTTT. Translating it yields CASSLMTANTEAFF. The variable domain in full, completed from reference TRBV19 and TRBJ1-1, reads DGGITQSPKYLFRKEGQNVTLSCEQNLNHDAMYWYRQDPGQGLRLIYYSQIVNDFQKGDIAEGYSVSREKKESFPLTVTSAQKNPTAFYLCASSLMTANTEAFFGQGTRLTVV.

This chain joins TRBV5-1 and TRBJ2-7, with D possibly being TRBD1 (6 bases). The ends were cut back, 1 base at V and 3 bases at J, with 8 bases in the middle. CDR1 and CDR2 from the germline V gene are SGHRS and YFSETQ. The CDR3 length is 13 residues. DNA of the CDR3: TGCGCCAGCAGCTTGCACAGGGACTACGAGCAGTACTTC. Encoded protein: CASSLHRDYEQYF.